Each of the 8 T cell receptor beta chains below was sequenced from the same sample in a study of spatial heterogeneity in lung cancer. As for time point: sample taken at primary tumor resection. Extraction of whole RNA from tumor, nontumor lung or frozen PBMC preceded unsorted sequencing. TCRdb re-analysed the 5' RACE reads in MiXCR, keeping a single row per CDR3 protein. The sample has roughly 8,000 distinct CDR3 sequences; about 8.6% are singletons. Sequenced here: PBMCs, sampled at surgery. These receptors were obtained from a male donor with early-stage non-small cell lung cancer.

This clonotype came up many times. A library made for alpha chains picked up this beta chain off target, so its size means little. The chain is built from TRBV19 and TRBJ2-7; 8 nucleotides agree with TRBD2. V lost 1 base, J lost 3 bases, and 5 bases stayed unmatched. The length of the CDR3 is 15 residues. Germline lookup yields CDR1 LNHDA and CDR2 SQIVND (reference sequence). In nucleotides, the CDR3 is TGTGCCAGTAGTATAGGGGGGACTAGGGACTACGAGCAGTACTTC. Translation gives CASSIGGTRDYEQYF.

Many counts were recorded for this clonotype. This beta chain is an unintended read in a library built for alpha chains; its size means little. The chain has TRBV12-3 or TRBV12-4 and TRBJ1-5; 11 bases map to TRBD1. Unmatched junction bases numbered 3, after V lost 1 base and J lost 7 bases. This CDR3 is built from 15 residues. CDR3 protein: CASSLGTGGGQPQHF. For the CDR3, the DNA is TGTGCCAGCAGTTTAGGGACAGGGGGCGGACAGCCCCAGCATTTT.

This clonotype was observed at least ten times. Found in a library prepared for alpha chains, this beta chain is an off-target read, and its abundance has little meaning. This chain links TRBV5-1 with TRBJ2-3, with D perhaps TRBD1 (5 bases). Germline-derived CDR1 and CDR2 are SGHRS and YFSETQ. V gave up 3 bases and J gave up 6 bases, with 8 bases separating them. This CDR3 comprises 12 residues. The CDR3 DNA is TGCGCCAGCAGCTACTCAGGGGATACGCAGTATTTT. Its protein is CASSYSGDTQYF.

This clonotype was seen repeatedly, ten times or more. In a library made to pick up alpha chains, this beta chain is a stray read with a size that means little. The chain employs TRBV5-1 and TRBJ1-5, with D uncertain. V shed 2 bases and J shed 5 bases, with 11 bases lying between them. This CDR3 comprises 14 residues. Per the germline V gene, CDR1 is SGHRS and CDR2 is YFSETQ. The DNA for the CDR3 is TGCGCCAGCAGCTTACTCCCCGGAGATCAGCCCCAGCATTTT. This sequence encodes CASSLLPGDQPQHF.

This clonotype was observed at least ten times. Since it is a stray read in a library aimed at alpha chains, this beta chain has a size that is not meaningful. The chain recombines TRBV30 with TRBJ2-1; the D gene is possibly TRBD1 (7 bases). The ends were cut back, 4 bases at V and 7 bases at J, with 11 bases in the middle. This CDR3 contains 12 residues. In germline, CDR1 is GTSNPN, CDR2 SVGIG (reference sequence). CDR3 in amino acids: CAWTQGGNEQFF. In DNA form, the CDR3 reads TGTGCCTGGACCCAGGGGGGAAATGAGCAGTTCTTC.

This clonotype occurred many times. This beta chain is a stray sequence in a library constructed for alpha chains; its clone size is not meaningful. The chain recombines TRBV25-1 with TRBJ1-5; D is possibly TRBD1 (5 bases). Germline CDR1 MGHDK, CDR2 SYGVNS. Trimming pared 8 bases from V and 1 base from J, leaving 12 bases between. The CDR3 spans 14 residues. The CDR3 is CASASDRSNQPQHF. DNA of the CDR3: TGTGCCAGCGCTAGTGACAGAAGCAATCAGCCCCAGCATTTT.

As concerns this clonotype: The library was built for alpha chains, so this beta chain is an off-target read and its size means little. The genes are TRBV18 and TRBJ1-1; maybe TRBD1 (6 bases). Between the trimmed V and J ends, which lost 2 bases and 4 bases, there was a span of 11 bases. CDR3 length: 14 amino acids. CDR1 KGHSH and CDR2 LQKENI come from the germline V gene. This chain's CDR3 is CASSPARGSTEAFF. The CDR3, as DNA: TGTGCCAGCTCACCAGCCAGGGGATCCACTGAAGCTTTCTTT.

This clonotype was seen only a few times. The library was designed around alpha chains, so this beta chain is a stray read whose abundance carries little weight. The CDR3 nucleotides are TGTGCCAGCAGTGGAGGACTAGCGGGAAACAATGAGCAGTTCTTC. The encoded protein is CASSGGLAGNNEQFF. V gene TRBV2 combines with J gene TRBJ2-1; 12 nucleotides match TRBD2. Trimming took 4 bases from V and 5 from J; bases not matched to a gene: 3. The CDR3 is made up of 15 amino acids. Germline CDR1 SNHLY, CDR2 FYNNEI.